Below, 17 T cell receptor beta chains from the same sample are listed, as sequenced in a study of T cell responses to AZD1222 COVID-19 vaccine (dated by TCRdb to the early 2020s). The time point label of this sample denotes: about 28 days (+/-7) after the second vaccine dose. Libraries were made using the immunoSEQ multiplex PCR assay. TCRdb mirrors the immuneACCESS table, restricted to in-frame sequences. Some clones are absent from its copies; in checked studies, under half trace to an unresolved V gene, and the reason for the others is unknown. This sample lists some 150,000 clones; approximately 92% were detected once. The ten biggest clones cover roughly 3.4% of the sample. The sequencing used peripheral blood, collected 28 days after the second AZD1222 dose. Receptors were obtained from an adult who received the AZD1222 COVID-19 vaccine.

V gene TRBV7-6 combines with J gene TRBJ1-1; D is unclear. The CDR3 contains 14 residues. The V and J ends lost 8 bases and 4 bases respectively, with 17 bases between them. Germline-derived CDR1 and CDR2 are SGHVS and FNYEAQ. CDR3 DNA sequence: TGTGCCAGCGCCCCCAATCCTAAGGGCACTGAAGCTTTCTTT. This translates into CASAPNPKGTEAFF.

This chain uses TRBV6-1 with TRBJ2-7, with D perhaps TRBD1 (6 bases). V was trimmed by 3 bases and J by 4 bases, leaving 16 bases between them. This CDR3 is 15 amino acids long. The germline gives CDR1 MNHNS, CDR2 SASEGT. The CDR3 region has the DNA TGTGCCAGCAGTGACCCCCTAGGGGGTGCATACGAGCAGTACTTC. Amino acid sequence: CASSDPLGGAYEQYF.

The CDR3 DNA reads TGCGCCAGCAGCTTGGGGCTAGTATCCTACAATGAGCAGTTCTTC. Protein product: CASSLGLVSYNEQFF. This chain links TRBV5-1 with TRBJ2-1; D remains unclear. V lost 0 bases, J lost 1 base, and 8 bases lay in between. Germline assignment: CDR1 SGHRS and CDR2 YFSETQ. The CDR3 totals 15 residues.

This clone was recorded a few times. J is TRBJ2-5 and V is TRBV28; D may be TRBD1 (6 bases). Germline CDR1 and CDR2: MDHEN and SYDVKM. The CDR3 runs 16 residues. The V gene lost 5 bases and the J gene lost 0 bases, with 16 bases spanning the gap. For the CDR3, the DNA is TGTGCCAGCAGTGGACCAGGGGCGATGTACCAAGAGACCCAGTACTTC. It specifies CASSGPGAMYQETQYF.

The DNA of the CDR3 is TGTGCCAGCAGCTTGGCCTCCCCCGGGGTTTACAATGAGCAGTTCTTC. Translation gives CASSLASPGVYNEQFF. The chain is built from TRBV5-4 and TRBJ2-1; D is possibly TRBD2 (5 bases). CDR3 length equals 16 residues. Trimming left V 0 bases short and J 4 bases short, with 14 bases between. Germline V lookup: CDR1 SGHNT, CDR2 YYREEE (reference sequence).

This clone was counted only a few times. CDR3 amino acids: CASSASTVRVNTEAFF. In DNA form, the CDR3 reads TGTGCCAGCAGCGCCTCAACAGTACGTGTGAACACTGAAGCTTTCTTT. The chain joins TRBV7-6 to TRBJ1-1; no clear D. The CDR3 sequence is 16 residues long. Trimming cost V 5 bases and J 0 bases, with 16 bases left between them. CDR1 and CDR2 from the germline V gene are SGHVS and FNYEAQ. Complete variable domain (other parts from reference TRBV7-6 and TRBJ1-1): GAGVSQSPRYKVTKRGQDVALRCDPISGHVSLYWYRQALGQGPEFLTYFNYEAQQDKSGLPNDRFSAERPEGSISTLTIQRTEQRDSAMYRCASSASTVRVNTEAFFGQGTRLTVV.

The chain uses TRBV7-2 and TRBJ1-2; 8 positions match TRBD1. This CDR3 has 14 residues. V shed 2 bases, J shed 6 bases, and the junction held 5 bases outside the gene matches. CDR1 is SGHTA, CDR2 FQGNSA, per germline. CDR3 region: CASSLNRGGNGYTF. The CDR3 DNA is TGTGCCAGCAGCTTAAACAGGGGGGGTAATGGCTACACCTTC.

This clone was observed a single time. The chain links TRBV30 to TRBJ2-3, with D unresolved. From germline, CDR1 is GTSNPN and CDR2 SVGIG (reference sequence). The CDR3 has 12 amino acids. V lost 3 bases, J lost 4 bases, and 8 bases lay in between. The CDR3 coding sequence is TGTGCCTGGAGCCCCATCGCAGATACGCAGTATTTT. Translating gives CAWSPIADTQYF.

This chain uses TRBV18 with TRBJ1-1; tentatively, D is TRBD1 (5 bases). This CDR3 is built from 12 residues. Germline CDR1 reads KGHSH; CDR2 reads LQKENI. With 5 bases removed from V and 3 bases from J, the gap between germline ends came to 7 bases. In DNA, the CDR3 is TGTGCCAGCTCATGGGGGTACACTGAAGCTTTCTTT. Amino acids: CASSWGYTEAFF.

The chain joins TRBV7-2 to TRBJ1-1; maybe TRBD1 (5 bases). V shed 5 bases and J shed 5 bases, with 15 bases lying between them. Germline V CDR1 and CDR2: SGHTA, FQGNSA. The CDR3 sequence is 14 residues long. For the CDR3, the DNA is TGTGCCAGCAGCGCCGCGGGTTGGGGGACTGAAGCTTTCTTT. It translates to CASSAAGWGTEAFF.

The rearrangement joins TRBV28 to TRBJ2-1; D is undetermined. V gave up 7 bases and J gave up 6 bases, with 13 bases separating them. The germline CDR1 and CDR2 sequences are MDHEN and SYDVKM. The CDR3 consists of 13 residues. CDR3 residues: CASTRQELNEQFF. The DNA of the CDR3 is TGTGCCAGCACCAGACAAGAACTCAATGAGCAGTTCTTC.

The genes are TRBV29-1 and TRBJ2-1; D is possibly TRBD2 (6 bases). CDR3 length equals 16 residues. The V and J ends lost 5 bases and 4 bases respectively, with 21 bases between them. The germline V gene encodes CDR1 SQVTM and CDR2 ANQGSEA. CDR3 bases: TGCAGCGTTCCCAGGAGGGCTAGGGTTGCTTACAATGAGCAGTTCTTC. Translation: CSVPRRARVAYNEQFF.

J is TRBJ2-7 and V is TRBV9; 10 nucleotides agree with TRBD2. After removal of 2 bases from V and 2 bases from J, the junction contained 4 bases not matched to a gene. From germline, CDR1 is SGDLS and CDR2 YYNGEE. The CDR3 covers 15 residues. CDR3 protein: CASSVTSGLTYEQYF. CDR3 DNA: TGTGCCAGCAGCGTGACTAGCGGGCTTACCTACGAGCAGTACTTC. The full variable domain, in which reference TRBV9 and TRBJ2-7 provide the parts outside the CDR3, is DSGVTQTPKHLITATGQRVTLRCSPRSGDLSVYWYQQSLDQGLQFLIQYYNGEERAKGNILERFSAQQFPDLHSELNLSSLELGDSALYFCASSVTSGLTYEQYFGPGTRLTVT.

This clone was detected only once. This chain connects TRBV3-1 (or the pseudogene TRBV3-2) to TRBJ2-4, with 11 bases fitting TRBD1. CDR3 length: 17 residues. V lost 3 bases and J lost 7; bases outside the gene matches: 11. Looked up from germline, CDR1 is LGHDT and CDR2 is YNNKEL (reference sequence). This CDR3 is CASSQRPGTGGYNIQYF. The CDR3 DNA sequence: TGTGCCAGCAGCCAGAGGCCCGGGACAGGGGGATATAACATTCAGTACTTC.

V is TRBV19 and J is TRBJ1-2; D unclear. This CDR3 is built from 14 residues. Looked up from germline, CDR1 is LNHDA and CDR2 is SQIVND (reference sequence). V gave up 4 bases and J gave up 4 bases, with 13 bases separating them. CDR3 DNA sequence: TGTGCCAGTAGTACCCCCAGAGGAGGCTATGGCTACACCTTC. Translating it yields CASSTPRGGYGYTF.

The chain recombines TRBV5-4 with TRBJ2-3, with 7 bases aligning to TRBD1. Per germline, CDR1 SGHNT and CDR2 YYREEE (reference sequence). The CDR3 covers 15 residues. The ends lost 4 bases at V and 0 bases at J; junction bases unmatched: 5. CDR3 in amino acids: CASSQGGQSTDTQYF. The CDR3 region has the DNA TGTGCCAGCAGCCAAGGGGGACAGAGCACAGATACGCAGTATTTT.

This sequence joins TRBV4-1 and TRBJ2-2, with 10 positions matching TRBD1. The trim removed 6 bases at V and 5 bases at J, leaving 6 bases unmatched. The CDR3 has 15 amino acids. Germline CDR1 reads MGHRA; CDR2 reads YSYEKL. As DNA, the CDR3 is TGCGCCAGCAGGGACAGGGGGGACAGGACCGGGGAGCTGTTTTTT. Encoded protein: CASRDRGDRTGELFF.